The 28 T cell receptor beta chains presented below share a single source sample, sequenced in a study of blood T cell repertoires in COVID-19. Method: immunoSEQ multiplex PCR; TCRdb's copy keeps in-frame clones and lacks some. The table has around 310,000 clones, 85% to 90% seen once; the top ten hold roughly a tenth. Sequenced input: PBMCs or T cells enriched from blood (not recorded which). These receptors came from a woman between 25 and 40 years old who had recovered from COVID-19.

This chain connects TRBV6-5 to TRBJ2-2; no clear D. Germline V CDR1 and CDR2: MNHEY, SVGAGI. The CDR3 runs 15 residues. Trimming stripped 0 bases from V and 6 bases from J, with 11 bases between. CDR3 loop: CASSYSFAMAGELFF. The DNA of the CDR3 is TGTGCCAGCAGTTACTCGTTTGCGATGGCCGGGGAGCTGTTTTTT.

V and J are TRBV2 and TRBJ2-3, with TRBD2 matching over 8 bases. The CDR3 is made up of 17 amino acids. From germline, CDR1 is SNHLY and CDR2 FYNNEI. Trimming cost V 3 bases and J 1 base; bases outside gene matches: 9. CDR3 sequence: CASSEGLGVRGTDTQYF. CDR3 coding DNA: TGTGCCAGCAGTGAGGGACTAGGGGTAAGGGGCACAGATACGCAGTATTTT.

CDR3 sequence: CASSPLGGGTDTQYF. The CDR3 nucleotides are TGTGCCAGCAGCCCCCTCGGGGGGGGCACAGATACGCAGTATTTT. The chain recombines TRBV6-4 with TRBJ2-3; 8 nucleotides line up with TRBD2. CDR3 length: 15 amino acids. Germline V gives CDR1 MRHNA, CDR2 SNTAGT. V gave up 6 bases and J gave up 1 base; unmatched junction bases: 6.

This chain joins TRBV15 and TRBJ2-5; perhaps TRBD2 as D (5 bases). Per the germline V gene, CDR1 is LNHNV and CDR2 is YYDKDF (reference sequence). This CDR3 comprises 15 residues. Trimming shortened V by 0 bases and J by 5 bases, and 13 bases separated the two germline ends. As DNA, the CDR3 is TGTGCCACCAGCAGAGATGAGGGTATTATCGAGACCCAGTACTTC. Its protein is CATSRDEGIIETQYF.

The chain joins TRBV3-1 (or the pseudogene TRBV3-2) to TRBJ1-1, with D maybe TRBD1 (5 bases). V was trimmed by 0 bases and J by 5 bases, leaving 10 bases between them. This CDR3 comprises 14 residues. CDR1 LGHDT and CDR2 YNNKEL come from the germline V gene (reference sequence). CDR3 protein: CASSQEGEETEAFF. For the CDR3, the DNA is TGTGCCAGCAGCCAAGAAGGGGAGGAGACTGAAGCTTTCTTT.

V and J are TRBV6-5 and TRBJ2-7, with a weak D call TRBD2 (6 bases). Germline V gives CDR1 MNHEY, CDR2 SVGAGI. Trimming pared 7 bases from V and 0 bases from J, leaving 13 bases between. The CDR3 length is 14 residues. The CDR3: CASTPGVLSYEQYF. CDR3 bases: TGTGCCAGCACTCCGGGAGTTCTCTCCTACGAGCAGTACTTC.

The chain uses TRBV28 and TRBJ2-3; 8 bases are shared with TRBD1. V shed 1 base, J shed 3 bases, and the junction held 12 bases outside the gene matches. The germline CDR1 and CDR2 sequences are MDHEN and SYDVKM. The CDR3 sequence is 18 residues long. The DNA of the CDR3 is TGTGCCAGCAGTTTATCAGGGGGCGCTTCTTTGGGGACAGATACGCAGTATTTT. Residues: CASSLSGGASLGTDTQYF.

The V call is TRBV6-1, the J call TRBJ1-2, with TRBD1 identical over 7 bases. Germline CDR1 and CDR2: MNHNS and SASEGT. V lost 6 bases to trimming and J lost 7 bases; unmatched junction nucleotides: 11. This CDR3 region has 14 residues. As DNA, the CDR3 is TGTGCCAGCAGCCAAGACAGGGATTCGAGTGGCTACACCTTC. Protein: CASSQDRDSSGYTF.

This chain uses TRBV10-3 with TRBJ2-1, with 10 bases that match TRBD1. J was trimmed by 10 bases and V by 6 bases; bases with no gene match: 9. The germline V gene encodes CDR1 ENHRY and CDR2 SYGVKD. The CDR3 consists of 14 residues. CDR3 sequence reads: CAIRWDRGGEEQFF. The CDR3 DNA follows: TGTGCCATCAGGTGGGACAGGGGAGGCGAGGAGCAGTTCTTC.

The chain is built from TRBV5-4 and TRBJ2-1; 8 bases align to TRBD2. V trimming: 1 base; J trimming: 0 bases; junction bases outside the gene matches: 9. CDR3 length: 18 amino acids. Germline-derived CDR1 and CDR2 are SGHNT and YYREEE (reference sequence). Here the CDR3 reads CASSLPQIAGRSYNEQFF. The CDR3, as DNA: TGTGCCAGCAGCTTGCCCCAAATAGCGGGACGCTCCTACAATGAGCAGTTCTTC.

This sequence joins TRBV23-1 and TRBJ2-2, with 13 bases matching TRBD2. TRBV23-1 qualifies as an ORF whose function is uncertain. The CDR3 length is 21 residues. The junction had 16 bases not matched to a gene; V was cut back by 6 bases and J by 0 bases. CDR3: CASRRGRTSGRLGANTGELFF. CDR3 DNA: TGCGCCAGCAGGCGGGGACGGACTAGCGGGAGACTTGGGGCGAACACCGGGGAGCTGTTTTTT.

This chain uses TRBV27 with TRBJ1-6; D uncertain. V lost 5 bases to trimming and J lost 7 bases, with 15 bases between them. The CDR3 is 15 amino acids. The V gene's germline CDR1 is MNHEY and CDR2 SMNVEV (reference sequence). CDR3 protein: CASSPSRTGNSPLHF. The CDR3 DNA reads TGTGCCAGCAGTCCCTCCCGGACGGGGAATTCACCCCTCCACTTT.

This chain links TRBV29-1 with TRBJ2-3, with TRBD2 identical over 12 bases. The CDR3 contains 16 residues. J gave up 4 bases and V 7 bases, and 12 bases lay outside the gene matches. The germline V gene has CDR1 SQVTM and CDR2 ANQGSEA. Here the CDR3 reads CSAGGTSGRLADTQYF. The CDR3 nucleotides are TGCAGCGCGGGGGGAACTAGCGGGAGGTTGGCAGATACGCAGTATTTT.

The chain couples TRBV3-1 (or the pseudogene TRBV3-2) to TRBJ1-1; D gene ambiguous. Trimming took 3 bases from V and 0 from J, leaving 8 bases between them. CDR3 size: 14 residues. CDR1 LGHDT and CDR2 YNNKEL come from the germline V gene (reference sequence). The CDR3 bases are TGTGCCAGCAGCCAGGAGATAATGAACACTGAAGCTTTCTTT. Protein sequence: CASSQEIMNTEAFF.

J is TRBJ2-7 and V is TRBV19, with TRBD1 matching 11 bases. In germline, CDR1 is LNHDA, CDR2 SQIVND (reference sequence). The CDR3 is 15 residues long. The V gene end was trimmed by 8 bases and the J gene end by 3 bases; junction bases not matched to a gene: 9. Written as DNA, the CDR3 is TGTGCCAGTTCTTACCGGACAGGGGGCAGCTACGAGCAGTACTTC. It translates to CASSYRTGGSYEQYF.

The gene calls are TRBV7-2 and TRBJ2-3; 11 bases fit TRBD2. This CDR3 contains 15 residues. The junction had 7 bases not matched to a gene; V was cut back by 6 bases and J by 5 bases. Per the germline V gene, CDR1 is SGHTA and CDR2 is FQGNSA. CDR3 sequence (DNA): TGTGCCAGCAGGGAAACTAGCGGGAGCCGAGATACGCAGTATTTT. Translating it yields CASRETSGSRDTQYF.

V gene TRBV28 combines with J gene TRBJ2-6; 11 bases align to TRBD1. CDR3 length: 15 residues. Per the germline V gene, CDR1 is MDHEN and CDR2 is SYDVKM. With 7 bases clipped from V and 2 bases from J, the junction kept 1 base outside the gene matches. The CDR3 sequence: CASTDRGPGANVLTF. The CDR3 DNA is TGTGCCAGCACGGACAGGGGGCCTGGGGCCAACGTCCTGACTTTC.

This sequence joins TRBV6-5 and TRBJ2-7; 9 positions match TRBD2. This CDR3 has 14 amino acids. From germline, CDR1 is MNHEY and CDR2 SVGAGI. V dropped 7 bases and J dropped 4; count of bases not matched to a gene: 8. The DNA of the CDR3 is TGTGCCAGCAAGAGAGCGGGAGGACCTTACGAGCAGTACTTC. Its translation: CASKRAGGPYEQYF.

This rearrangement joins TRBV3-1 (or the pseudogene TRBV3-2) to TRBJ2-1; 8 bases agree with TRBD2. This CDR3 has 13 residues. Germline values: CDR1 LGHDT, CDR2 YNNKEL (reference sequence). The J segment lost 9 bases and the V segment lost 4 bases, leaving 5 bases of the junction unmatched. CDR3 nucleotides: TGTGCCAGCAGCCCCGGGAGGGCCGTTGAGCAGTTCTTC. This translates into CASSPGRAVEQFF.

V is TRBV4-3 and J is TRBJ1-2, with a tentative D call TRBD1 (6 bases). Trimming removed 3 bases at V and 3 bases at J, with 11 bases between. CDR1 and CDR2 (germline): LGHNA, YSLEER. The CDR3 extends over 14 amino acids. CDR3 amino acids: CASSHIQGDYGYTF. The CDR3 bases are TGCGCCAGCAGCCACATACAGGGAGACTATGGCTACACCTTC.

The chain combines TRBV28 with TRBJ1-2; D unclear. The CDR3 runs to 14 residues. Trimming removed 2 bases at V and 8 bases at J, with 15 bases between. Germline V gives CDR1 MDHEN, CDR2 SYDVKM. CDR3 amino acids: CASSLGRSRGGYTF. CDR3 in DNA: TGTGCCAGCAGTTTAGGCAGGTCTCGGGGAGGCTACACCTTC.

V gene TRBV20-1 combines with J gene TRBJ2-7, with 10 positions matching TRBD2. The V gene end was trimmed by 3 bases and the J gene end by 6 bases; junction bases not matched to a gene: 8. CDR1 DFQATT and CDR2 SNEGSKA come from the germline V gene (reference sequence). This CDR3 is built from 14 residues. The CDR3 sequence: CSASKSGREGEQYF. CDR3 sequence (DNA): TGCAGTGCTAGTAAGAGCGGGAGGGAGGGCGAGCAGTACTTC.

The genes are TRBV29-1 and TRBJ1-1; 10 positions agree with TRBD1. The CDR3 is 13 residues long. Per germline, CDR1 SQVTM and CDR2 ANQGSEA. V was clipped by 6 bases and J by 5 bases; unmatched bases: 6. CDR3 sequence: CSVLRTGGTEAFF. CDR3 bases: TGCAGCGTCCTGAGGACAGGGGGAACTGAAGCTTTCTTT. Complete variable domain (other parts from reference TRBV29-1 and TRBJ1-1): SAVISQKPSRDICQRGTSLTIQCQVDSQVTMMFWYRQQPGQSLTLIATANQGSEATYESGFVIDKFPISRPNLTFSTLTVSNMSPEDSSIYLCSVLRTGGTEAFFGQGTRLTVV.

The V gene is TRBV29-1, the J gene TRBJ2-7; D is perhaps TRBD1 (7 bases). Germline-derived CDR1 and CDR2 are SQVTM and ANQGSEA. The CDR3 contains 14 residues. The V gene lost 2 bases and the J gene lost 2 bases, with 13 bases spanning the gap. The CDR3 reads CSVEWRGQAYEQYF. In DNA, the CDR3 is TGCAGCGTTGAATGGAGGGGGCAGGCCTACGAGCAGTACTTC.

The genes are TRBV7-9 and TRBJ2-1, with D uncertain. Trimming pared 1 base from V and 5 bases from J, leaving 21 bases between. The CDR3 consists of 18 residues. The germline gives CDR1 SEHNR, CDR2 FQNEAQ (reference sequence). The CDR3 spells CASSLVVEATGSNNEQFF. The CDR3 DNA reads TGTGCCAGCAGCTTAGTGGTAGAAGCAACCGGGTCGAACAATGAGCAGTTCTTC.

The CDR3 spells CASSLRTGPNYEQYF. CDR3 bases: TGTGCCAGCAGCTTACGAACAGGGCCTAATTACGAGCAGTACTTC. This chain uses TRBV11-1 with TRBJ2-7; tentative D call: TRBD1 (6 bases). This CDR3 spans 15 amino acids. Germline V gives CDR1 SGHAT, CDR2 FQDESV (reference sequence). The V end was cut by 2 bases, the J end by 4 bases, with 15 bases between. Variable domain in full (rest from reference TRBV11-1 and TRBJ2-7): EAEVAQSPRYKITEKSQAVAFWCDPISGHATLYWYRQILGQGPELLVQFQDESVVDDSQLPKDRFSAERLKGVDSTLKIQPAELGDSAMYLCASSLRTGPNYEQYFGPGTRLTVT.

The V and J genes are TRBV19 and TRBJ2-1, with 7 bases fitting TRBD2. Trimming removed 5 bases from V and 0 bases from J; junction bases left unmatched: 7. The CDR3 has 16 residues. The germline V gene encodes CDR1 LNHDA and CDR2 SQIVND (reference sequence). The CDR3, as DNA: TGTGCCAGTAGTTGGATAGCGGGCAGCTCCTACAATGAGCAGTTCTTC. It encodes CASSWIAGSSYNEQFF.

The chain employs TRBV27 and TRBJ1-5; D uncertain. Trimming cost V 5 bases and J 0 bases, with 8 bases left between them. The CDR3 has 14 residues. Germline V gene sequence: CDR1 MNHEY, CDR2 SMNVEV (reference sequence). This CDR3 reads CASSRGYSNQPQHF. CDR3 DNA sequence: TGTGCCAGCAGTCGAGGTTATAGCAATCAGCCCCAGCATTTT.